What follows is one T cell receptor beta chain and its context. Its antigen is currently unknown. Trimming shortened V by 0 bases and J by 2 bases, and 8 bases separated the two germline ends. The germline CDR1 and CDR2 sequences are LGHNT and FRNRAP. The CDR3 has 14 amino acids. Treatment noted: oral pan-JAK inhibitor, 5-10 mg twice daily. The study team obtained lesional scalp punch biopsies and peripheral blood from alopecia areata patients. PBMCs served as the source from which CD4+ and CD8+ T cells were sorted. TCR sequencing used cDNA made by reverse transcription of extracted RNA. TCRdb's copy holds only in-frame clones and misses some; the assay was immunoSEQ multiplex PCR. The sample includes some 190,000 clones, roughly half seen only once; the top ten take about a tenth. The data are from a study of CD8+ T cells in alopecia areata. Across the whole study: Treatment of the treated patients consisted of oral tofacitinib, 5 to 10 mg twice daily.

Study outcomes and limitations: Affected scalp, especially in alopecia totalis/universalis, had a higher clonality than normal scalp did.

The receptor's source is a human donor with alopecia areata. The chain recombines TRBV12-5 with TRBJ2-7, with D unclear. The material sequenced was CD8+ T cells sorted from blood, taken between weeks 51 and 54, from a patient treated with tofacitinib. The CDR3 loop reads CASGLVGGTYEQYF. For the CDR3, the DNA is TGTGCTAGTGGTTTGGTAGGTGGAACCTACGAGCAGTACTTC. Together with reference TRBV12-5 and TRBJ2-7, the CDR3 gives the full variable domain: DARVTQTPRHKVTEMGQEVTMRCQPILGHNTVFWYRQTMMQGLELLAYFRNRAPLDDSGMPKDRFSAEMPDATLATLKIQPSEPRDSAVYFCASGLVGGTYEQYFGPGTRLTVT.